These T cell receptor beta chains were read from a single sample in a study of siplizumab effects on memory and regulatory T cells. The repertoire was sequenced with immunoSEQ multiplex PCR; TCRdb's copy has only in-frame clones and lacks some. This table holds some 120,000 clones, less than 95% found once. Sequencing was performed on non-Treg CD4+ T cells sorted from blood. These receptor sequences come from a human donor in good health. Both conserved end residues are part of each CDR3. The order of the fields is V gene, J gene, CDR3 protein.

>TRBV7-9|TRBJ2-3
CASSLGLQRTDTQYF
>TRBV6-5|TRBJ1-6
CASRGASSYNSPLHF
>TRBV6-4|TRBJ2-1
CASSDSMRDNEQFF
>TRBV7-2|TRBJ2-1
CASSLYGDYNEQFF
>TRBV28|TRBJ1-1
CASSRGQVELYYTEAFF
>TRBV5-1|TRBJ2-5
CASSDLAGETQYF
>TRBV5-1|TRBJ1-3
CASSSTGESGNTIYF
>TRBV18|TRBJ1-4
CASSPQGAGGEKLFF
>TRBV4-2|TRBJ2-7
CASSQDPGGGLGEQYF
>TRBV5-1|TRBJ2-3
CASTLTGPAPDTQYF
>TRBV5-1|TRBJ1-4
CASSLGSTGGNEKLFF
>TRBV21-1|TRBJ2-5
CASSKGRGPHSQETQYF
>TRBV18|TRBJ1-2
CASSRGQERPYGYTF
>TRBV2|TRBJ2-4
CASSELGNIQYF
>TRBV7-9|TRBJ1-5
CASSLVGRINQPQHF
>TRBV11-2|TRBJ2-5
CASSWLAGETQYF
>TRBV18|TRBJ2-2
CASSPPGQGGTGELFF
>TRBV28|TRBJ1-3
CASSFRGHSGNTIYF
>TRBV2|TRBJ2-5
CASTRDGGDRTQYF
>TRBV5-4|TRBJ2-7
CASNPDGSFEQYF
>TRBV5-1|TRBJ2-5
CASSLAAGRETQYF
>TRBV29-1|TRBJ1-3
CSVTRSSGNTIYF
>TRBV5-1|TRBJ2-1
CASSLVAGSSNEQFF
>TRBV6-1|TRBJ1-3
CASGVGHSGNTIYF
>TRBV11-1|TRBJ2-3
CASSRAPSGATDTQYF
>TRBV5-1|TRBJ2-1
CASRPRTERYNEQFF
>TRBV6-5|TRBJ1-5
CASSTPTNQPQHF
>TRBV6-1|TRBJ2-4
CASRMTVSNIQYF
>TRBV6-1|TRBJ2-1
CASSGPGTSGRNPYNEQFF
>TRBV5-6|TRBJ2-7
CTSNGRNSYEQYF
>TRBV10-3|TRBJ1-5
CAIGQGGNQPQHF
>TRBV19|TRBJ1-3
CASSIVSGYSGNTIYF
>TRBV5-1|TRBJ1-1
CASATGWGTEAFF
>TRBV5-6|TRBJ2-7
CASSDFDRGRGYF
>TRBV5-1|TRBJ2-3
CASSFTRASSTDTQYF
>TRBV6-6|TRBJ1-3
CASSLHSGNTIYF
>TRBV13|TRBJ2-5
CASSFSGKGQETQYF
>TRBV11-2|TRBJ2-3
CASSLAGGVGTDTQYF
>TRBV10-3|TRBJ1-5
CAISASYSNQPQHF
>TRBV5-8|TRBJ2-5
CASSSGTSGTQETQYF
>TRBV7-9|TRBJ1-2
CASSLPGQGHGYTF
>TRBV19|TRBJ2-7
CASSIRREVEQYF
>TRBV6-5|TRBJ1-5
CASIWTANQPQHF
>TRBV7-2|TRBJ1-2
CASSLGQRNYGYTF
>TRBV4-1|TRBJ1-4
CASSQPGQGDEKLFF
>TRBV7-3|TRBJ1-1
CASSSPAFF
>TRBV7-3|TRBJ1-3
CASSLTSLGNTIYF
>TRBV6-1|TRBJ1-4
CASSSSRVVGEKLFF
>TRBV27|TRBJ2-1
CASRIGGGDEQFF
>TRBV9|TRBJ1-4
CASSADRTGGLEKLFF
>TRBV5-1|TRBJ2-3
CASSLDHGADTQYF
>TRBV6-6|TRBJ1-1
CASSYSRAENTEAFF
>TRBV19|TRBJ2-6
CASSIVAGSTGANVLTF
>TRBV5-1|TRBJ2-3
CASSLVGTGSTDTQYF
>TRBV5-4|TRBJ1-2
CAGSGTGYGYTF